This entry describes one T cell receptor (beta chain). Its specificity is unknown. On average, the one heparinised blood draw given by each donor was about 100 mL. Isolated RNA was reverse transcribed in full, so expressed TCRB transcripts were sequenced. Mean read depth for naive, central memory and regulatory T cell samples was around 3.5 million reads. The data were produced by immunoSEQ multiplex PCR, yet TCRdb's version contains in-frame clones alone and is incomplete. Among about 620,000 clones listed, roughly a sixth were seen once. The data originate from a study of beta chain features in type 1 diabetes. Overall study results and limits: It was possible that PCR favored shorter templates, equally so in patients and controls.

The CDR3 runs to 13 residues. The germline V gene has CDR1 SQVTM and CDR2 ANQGSEA. V lost 5 bases, J lost 4 bases, and 7 bases stayed unmatched. The source material was naive CD4+ T cells from blood. V is TRBV29-1 and J is TRBJ1-2; 7 bases line up with TRBD1. The receptor's source is a man aged 18 to 35 in good health. DNA for the CDR3: TGCAGCGTTACCACAGGGGAACCCTATGGCTACACCTTC. This translates into CSVTTGEPYGYTF.